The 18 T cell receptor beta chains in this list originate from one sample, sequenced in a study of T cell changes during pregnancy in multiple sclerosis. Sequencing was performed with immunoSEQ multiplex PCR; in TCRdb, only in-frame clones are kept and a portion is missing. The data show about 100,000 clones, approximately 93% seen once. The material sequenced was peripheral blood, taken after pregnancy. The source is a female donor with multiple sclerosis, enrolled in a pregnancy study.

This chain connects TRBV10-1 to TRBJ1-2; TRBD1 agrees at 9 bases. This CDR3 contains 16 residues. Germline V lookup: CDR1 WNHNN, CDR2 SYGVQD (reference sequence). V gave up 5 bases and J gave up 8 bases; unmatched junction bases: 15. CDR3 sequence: CASSWTRDRDPRGYTF. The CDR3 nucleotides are TGCGCCAGCAGTTGGACCCGGGACAGGGACCCTCGAGGCTACACCTTC.

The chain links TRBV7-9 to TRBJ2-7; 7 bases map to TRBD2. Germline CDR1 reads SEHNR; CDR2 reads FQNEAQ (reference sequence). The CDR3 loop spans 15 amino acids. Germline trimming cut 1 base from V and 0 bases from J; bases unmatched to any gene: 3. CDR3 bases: TGTGCCAGCAGCTTAGGTGCGGGAGCCTCCTACGAGCAGTACTTC. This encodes CASSLGAGASYEQYF.

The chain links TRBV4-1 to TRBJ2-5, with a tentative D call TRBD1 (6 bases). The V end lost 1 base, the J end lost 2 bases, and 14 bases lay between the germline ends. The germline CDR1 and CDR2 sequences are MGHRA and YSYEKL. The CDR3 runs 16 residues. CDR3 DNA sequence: TGCGCCAGCAGCCAAGTTCCGCACAGGGTGCAAGAGACCCAGTACTTC. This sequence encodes CASSQVPHRVQETQYF.

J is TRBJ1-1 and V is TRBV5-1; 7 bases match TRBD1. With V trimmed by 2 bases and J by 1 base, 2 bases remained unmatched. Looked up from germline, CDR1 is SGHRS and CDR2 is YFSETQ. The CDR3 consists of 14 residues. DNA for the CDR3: TGCGCCAGCAGCTTTGGGACAGCGAACACTGAAGCTTTCTTT. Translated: CASSFGTANTEAFF.

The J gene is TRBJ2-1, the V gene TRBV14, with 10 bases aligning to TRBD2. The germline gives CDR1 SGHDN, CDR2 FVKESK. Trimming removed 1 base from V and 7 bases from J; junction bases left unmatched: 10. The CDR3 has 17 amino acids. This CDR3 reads CASSQAQTSGWSNEQFF. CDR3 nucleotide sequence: TGTGCCAGCAGCCAAGCCCAGACTAGCGGGTGGTCGAATGAGCAGTTCTTC.

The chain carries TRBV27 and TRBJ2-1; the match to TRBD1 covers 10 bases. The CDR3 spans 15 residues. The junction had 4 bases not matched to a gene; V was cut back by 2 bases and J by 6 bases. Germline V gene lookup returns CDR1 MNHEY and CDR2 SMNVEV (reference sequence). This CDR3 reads CASSLDRGQFNEQFF. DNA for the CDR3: TGTGCCAGCAGTTTAGACAGGGGGCAGTTCAATGAGCAGTTCTTC.

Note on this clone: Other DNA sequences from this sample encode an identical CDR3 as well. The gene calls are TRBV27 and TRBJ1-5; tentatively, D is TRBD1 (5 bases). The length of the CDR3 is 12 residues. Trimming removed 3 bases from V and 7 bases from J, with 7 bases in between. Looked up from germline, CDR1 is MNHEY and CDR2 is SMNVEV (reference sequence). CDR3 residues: CASSFQGQPQHF. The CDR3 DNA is TGTGCCAGCAGTTTTCAGGGACAGCCCCAGCATTTT.

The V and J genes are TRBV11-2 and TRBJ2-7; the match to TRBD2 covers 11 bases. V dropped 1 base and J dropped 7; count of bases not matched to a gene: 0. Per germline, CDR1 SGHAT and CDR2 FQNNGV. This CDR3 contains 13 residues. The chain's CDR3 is CASSLGLAGEQYF. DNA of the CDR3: TGTGCCAGCAGCTTAGGACTAGCGGGAGAGCAGTACTTC.

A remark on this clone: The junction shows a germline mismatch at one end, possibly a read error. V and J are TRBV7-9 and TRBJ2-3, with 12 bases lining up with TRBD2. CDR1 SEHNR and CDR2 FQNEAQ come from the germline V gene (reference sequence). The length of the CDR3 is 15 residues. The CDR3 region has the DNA TGTGCCGGCAGCTTAAAGGGACTAGCGGGAGATACGCAGTATTTT. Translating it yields CAGSLKGLAGDTQYF.

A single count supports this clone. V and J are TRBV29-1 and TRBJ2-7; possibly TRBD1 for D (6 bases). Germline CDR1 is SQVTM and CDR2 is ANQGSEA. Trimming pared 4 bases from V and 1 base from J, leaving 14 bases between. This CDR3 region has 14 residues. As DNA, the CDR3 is TGCAGCGTTGGACGTGGACAGACTTCCTACGAGCAGTACTTC. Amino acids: CSVGRGQTSYEQYF.

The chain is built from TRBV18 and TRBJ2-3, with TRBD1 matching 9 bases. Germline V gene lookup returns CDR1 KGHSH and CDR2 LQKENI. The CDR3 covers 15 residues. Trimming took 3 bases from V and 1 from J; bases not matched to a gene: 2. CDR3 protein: CASSPGTGRTDTQYF. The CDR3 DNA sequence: TGTGCCAGCTCACCGGGGACAGGGCGCACAGATACGCAGTATTTT.

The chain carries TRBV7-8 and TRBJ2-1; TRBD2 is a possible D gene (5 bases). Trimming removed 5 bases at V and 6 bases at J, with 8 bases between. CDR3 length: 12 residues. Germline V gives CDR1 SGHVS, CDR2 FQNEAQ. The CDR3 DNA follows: TGTGCCAGCAGCCCTACTAGCAATGAGCAGTTCTTC. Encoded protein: CASSPTSNEQFF.

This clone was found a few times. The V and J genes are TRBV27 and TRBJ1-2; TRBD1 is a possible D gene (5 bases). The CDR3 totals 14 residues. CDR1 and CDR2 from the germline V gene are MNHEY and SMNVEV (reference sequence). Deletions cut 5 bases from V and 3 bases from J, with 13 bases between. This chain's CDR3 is CASSLAGRDYGYTF. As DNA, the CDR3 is TGTGCCAGCAGTCTCGCAGGGAGGGACTATGGCTACACCTTC.

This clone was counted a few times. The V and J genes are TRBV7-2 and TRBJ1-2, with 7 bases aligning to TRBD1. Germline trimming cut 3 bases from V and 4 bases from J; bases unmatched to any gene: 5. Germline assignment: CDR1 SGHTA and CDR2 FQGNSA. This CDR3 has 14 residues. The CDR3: CASSLGGQSYGYTF. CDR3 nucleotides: TGTGCCAGCAGCTTGGGGGGACAGTCCTATGGCTACACCTTC.

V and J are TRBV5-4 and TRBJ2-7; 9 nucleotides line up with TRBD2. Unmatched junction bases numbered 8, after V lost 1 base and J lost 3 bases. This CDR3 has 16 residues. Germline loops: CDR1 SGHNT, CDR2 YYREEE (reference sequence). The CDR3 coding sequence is TGTGCCAGCAGCTTGAGGCTAGCGGGACGTCACTACGAGCAGTACTTC. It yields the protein CASSLRLAGRHYEQYF.

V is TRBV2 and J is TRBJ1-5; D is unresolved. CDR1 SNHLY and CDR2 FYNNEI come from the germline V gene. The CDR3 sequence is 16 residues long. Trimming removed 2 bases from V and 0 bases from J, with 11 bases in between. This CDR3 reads CASSETVPRSNQPQHF. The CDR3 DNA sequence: TGTGCCAGCAGTGAAACCGTCCCGCGTAGCAATCAGCCCCAGCATTTT.

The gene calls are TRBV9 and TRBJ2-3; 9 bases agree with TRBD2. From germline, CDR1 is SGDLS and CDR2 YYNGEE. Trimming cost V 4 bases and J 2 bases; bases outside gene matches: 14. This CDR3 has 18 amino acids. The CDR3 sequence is CASSPHDSGRDFTDTQYF. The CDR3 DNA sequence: TGTGCCAGCAGCCCACACGATAGCGGGAGAGACTTCACAGATACGCAGTATTTT. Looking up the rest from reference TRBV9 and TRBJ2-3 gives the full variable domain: DSGVTQTPKHLITATGQRVTLRCSPRSGDLSVYWYQQSLDQGLQFLIQYYNGEERAKGNILERFSAQQFPDLHSELNLSSLELGDSALYFCASSPHDSGRDFTDTQYFGPGTRLTVL.

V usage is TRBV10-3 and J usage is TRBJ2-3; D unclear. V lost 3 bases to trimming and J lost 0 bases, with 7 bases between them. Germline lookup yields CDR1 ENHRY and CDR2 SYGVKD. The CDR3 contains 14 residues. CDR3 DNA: TGTGCCATCAGTGACCCGTTTAGCACAGATACGCAGTATTTT. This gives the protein CAISDPFSTDTQYF.